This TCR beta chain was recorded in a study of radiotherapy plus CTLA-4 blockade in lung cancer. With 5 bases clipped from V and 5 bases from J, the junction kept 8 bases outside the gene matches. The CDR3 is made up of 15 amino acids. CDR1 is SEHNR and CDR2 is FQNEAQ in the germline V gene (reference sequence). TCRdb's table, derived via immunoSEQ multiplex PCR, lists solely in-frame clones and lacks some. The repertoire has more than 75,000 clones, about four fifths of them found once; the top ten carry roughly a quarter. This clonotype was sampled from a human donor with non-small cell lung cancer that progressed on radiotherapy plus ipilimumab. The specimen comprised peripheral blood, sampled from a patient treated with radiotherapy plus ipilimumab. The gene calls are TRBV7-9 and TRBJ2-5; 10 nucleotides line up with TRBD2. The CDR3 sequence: CASSPTGTSVETQYF. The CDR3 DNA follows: TGTGCCAGCAGCCCGACCGGGACTAGCGTGGAGACCCAGTACTTC.